This record concerns one T cell receptor beta chain sequence. The assay was immunoSEQ multiplex PCR, and TCRdb's table has in-frame clones only and misses some. The table shows hundreds of thousands of clones, with about 80% occurring only once. Healthy HIV-negative adults without recent acute infections or vaccinations served as donors. These data originate in a study of shared clonotypes between healthy human individuals. The sequenced material came from PBMCs. The sequence was obtained from a woman aged 35 to 49 in good health. Some clones in this sample may be carry-over from other donors' samples.

This chain's CDR3 is CASSSIRQGYGYTF. In nucleotides, the CDR3 is TGTGCCAGCAGTTCCATTCGTCAGGGTTACGGCTACACCTTC. The chain couples TRBV27 to TRBJ1-2; D is perhaps TRBD1 (5 bases). The CDR3 runs to 14 residues. Germline V gene sequence: CDR1 MNHEY, CDR2 SMNVEV (reference sequence). With 4 bases removed from V and 8 bases from J, the gap between germline ends came to 17 bases.